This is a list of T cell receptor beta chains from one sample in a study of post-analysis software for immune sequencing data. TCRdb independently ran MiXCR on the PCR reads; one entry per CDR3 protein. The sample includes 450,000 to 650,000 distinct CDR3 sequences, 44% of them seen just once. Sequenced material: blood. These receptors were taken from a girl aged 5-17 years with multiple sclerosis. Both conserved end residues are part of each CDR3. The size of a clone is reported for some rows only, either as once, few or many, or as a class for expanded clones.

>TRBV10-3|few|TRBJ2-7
CAISDRLASYEQYF
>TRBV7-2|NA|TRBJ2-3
CASSSGLRTDTQYF
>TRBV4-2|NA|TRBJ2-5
CASSPGHGNQETQYF
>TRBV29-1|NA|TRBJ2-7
CSVRIHYEQYF
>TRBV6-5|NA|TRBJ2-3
CASSYSRGSRGADTQYF
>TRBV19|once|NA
CASSILGASYYEQYF
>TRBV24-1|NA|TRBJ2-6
CATAVRGQGPGANVLTF
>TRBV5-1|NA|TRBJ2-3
CASSPPTFREVSDTQYF
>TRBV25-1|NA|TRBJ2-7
CASRGTGSYEQYF
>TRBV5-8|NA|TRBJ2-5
CASSLSGAETQYF
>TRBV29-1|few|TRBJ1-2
CSVIRGNGYTF
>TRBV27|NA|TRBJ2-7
CASSPGLAISYEQYF
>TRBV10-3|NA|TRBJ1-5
CAISDGGGNQPQHF
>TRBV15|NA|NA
CATSRAEQGDPEQYF
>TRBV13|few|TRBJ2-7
CASSDGGLVLSYEQYF
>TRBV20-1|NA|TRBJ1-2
CSARNTQGLDYGYTF
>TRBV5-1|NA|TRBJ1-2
CASSLGGQPNYGYTF
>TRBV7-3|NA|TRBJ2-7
CASSSYQDRATYEQYF
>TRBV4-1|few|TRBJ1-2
CASSAPGQSYGYTF
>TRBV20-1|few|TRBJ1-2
CSARPPRGTGARNYGYTF
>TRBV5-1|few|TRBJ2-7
CASSLIGGQLQYF
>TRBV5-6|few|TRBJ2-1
CASSLVLAGASEQFF